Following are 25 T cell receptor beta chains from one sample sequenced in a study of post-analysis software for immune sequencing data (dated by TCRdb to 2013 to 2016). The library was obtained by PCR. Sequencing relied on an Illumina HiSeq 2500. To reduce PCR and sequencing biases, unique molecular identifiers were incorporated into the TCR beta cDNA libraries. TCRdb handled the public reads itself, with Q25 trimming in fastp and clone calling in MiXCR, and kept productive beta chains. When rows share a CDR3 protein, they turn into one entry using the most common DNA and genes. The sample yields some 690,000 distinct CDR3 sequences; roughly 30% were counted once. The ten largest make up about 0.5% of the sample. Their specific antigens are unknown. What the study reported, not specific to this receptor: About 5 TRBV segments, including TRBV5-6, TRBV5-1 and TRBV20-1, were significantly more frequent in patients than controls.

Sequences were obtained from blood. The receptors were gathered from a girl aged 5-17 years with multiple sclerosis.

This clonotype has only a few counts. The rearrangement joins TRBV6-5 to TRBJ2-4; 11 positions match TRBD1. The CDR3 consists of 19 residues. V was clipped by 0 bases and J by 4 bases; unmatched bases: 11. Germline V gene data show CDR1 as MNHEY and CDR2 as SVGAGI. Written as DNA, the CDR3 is TGTGCCAGCAGTTACTCCCGCGGGACAGGGGGTGGTTCTAAAAACATTCAGTACTTC. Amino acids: CASSYSRGTGGGSKNIQYF.

CDR3 bases: TGTGCCAGCAGTCCAGAACCGGGACTAGCGGGGGCGAAAGAGACCCAGTACTTC. It specifies CASSPEPGLAGAKETQYF. V is TRBV11-2 and J is TRBJ2-5; 14 nucleotides align to TRBD2. CDR1 and CDR2 (germline): SGHAT, FQNNGV. Trimming removed 6 bases from V and 3 bases from J; junction bases left unmatched: 12. This CDR3 has 18 amino acids.

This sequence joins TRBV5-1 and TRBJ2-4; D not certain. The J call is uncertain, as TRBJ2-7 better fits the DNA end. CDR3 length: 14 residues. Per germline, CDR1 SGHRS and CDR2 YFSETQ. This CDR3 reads CASSYATVPYEQYF. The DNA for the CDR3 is TGCGCCAGCAGCTACGCGACGGTACCCTACGAGCAGTACTTC.

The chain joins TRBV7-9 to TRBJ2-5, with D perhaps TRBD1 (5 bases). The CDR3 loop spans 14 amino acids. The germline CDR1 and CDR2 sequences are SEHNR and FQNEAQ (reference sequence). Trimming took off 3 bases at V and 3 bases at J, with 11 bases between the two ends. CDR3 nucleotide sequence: TGTGCCAGCAGCTTCTTTTCAGGGAAAGAGACCCAGTACTTC. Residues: CASSFFSGKETQYF. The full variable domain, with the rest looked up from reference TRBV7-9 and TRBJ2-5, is DTGVSQNPRHKITKRGQNVTFRCDPISEHNRLYWYRQTLGQGPEFLTYFQNEAQLEKSRLLSDRFSAERPKGSFSTLEIQRTEQGDSAMYLCASSFFSGKETQYFGPGTRLLVL.

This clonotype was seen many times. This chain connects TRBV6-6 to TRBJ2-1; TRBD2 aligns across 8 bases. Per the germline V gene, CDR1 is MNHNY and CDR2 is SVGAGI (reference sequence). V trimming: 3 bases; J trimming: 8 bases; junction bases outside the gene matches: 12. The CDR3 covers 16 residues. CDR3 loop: CASSYISAGDYDEQFF. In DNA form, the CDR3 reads TGTGCCAGCAGTTATATTTCAGCGGGAGATTACGATGAGCAGTTCTTC.

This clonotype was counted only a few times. The CDR3 region has the DNA TGTGCCAGGCCGACCCGGGCGAATGGCTACACCTTC. This codes for CARPTRANGYTF. This chain uses TRBV2 with TRBJ1-2; D is ambiguous. Trimming pared 9 bases from V and 6 bases from J, leaving 14 bases between. CDR1 and CDR2 from the germline V gene are SNHLY and FYNNEI. The CDR3 length is 12 residues. Full variable domain (rest looked up from reference TRBV2 and TRBJ1-2): EPEVTQTPSHQVTQMGQEVILRCVPISNHLYFYWYRQILGQKVEFLVSFYNNEISEKSEIFDDQFSVERPDGSNFTLKIRSTKLEDSAMYFCARPTRANGYTFGSGTRLTVV.

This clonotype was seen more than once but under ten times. CDR3 residues: CSARPTSGSYNEQFF. The DNA of the CDR3 is TGCAGTGCTAGACCTACTAGCGGCTCCTACAATGAGCAGTTCTTC. The chain has TRBV20-1 and TRBJ2-1, with 8 bases matching TRBD2. In germline, CDR1 is DFQATT, CDR2 SNEGSKA (reference sequence). V lost 2 bases, J lost 0 bases, and 3 bases stayed unmatched. The CDR3 is 15 amino acids.

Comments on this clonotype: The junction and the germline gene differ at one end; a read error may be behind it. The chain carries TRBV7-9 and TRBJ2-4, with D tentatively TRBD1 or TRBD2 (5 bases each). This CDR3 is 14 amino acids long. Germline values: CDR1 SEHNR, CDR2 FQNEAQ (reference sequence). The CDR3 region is CSSSLWGAKNIQYF. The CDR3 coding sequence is TGTTCCAGCAGCTTATGGGGGGCCAAAAACATTCAGTACTTC.

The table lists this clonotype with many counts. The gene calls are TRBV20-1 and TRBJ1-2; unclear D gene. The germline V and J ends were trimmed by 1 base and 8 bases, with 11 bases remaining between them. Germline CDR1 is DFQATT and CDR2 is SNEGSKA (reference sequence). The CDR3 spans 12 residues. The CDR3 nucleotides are TGCAGTGCTAGAGTGGGAGTCTCGGGCTACACCTTC. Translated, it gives CSARVGVSGYTF.

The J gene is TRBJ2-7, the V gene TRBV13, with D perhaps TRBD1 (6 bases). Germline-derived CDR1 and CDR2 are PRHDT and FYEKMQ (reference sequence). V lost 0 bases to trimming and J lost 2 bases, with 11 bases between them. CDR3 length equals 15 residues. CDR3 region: CASSLGWRTAYEQYF. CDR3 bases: TGTGCCAGCAGCTTAGGATGGAGGACAGCCTACGAGCAGTACTTC. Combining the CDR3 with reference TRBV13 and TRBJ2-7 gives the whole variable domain AAGVIQSPRHLIKEKRETATLKCYPIPRHDTVYWYQQGPGQDPQFLISFYEKMQSDKGSIPDRFSAQQFSDYHSELNMSSLELGDSALYFCASSLGWRTAYEQYFGPGTRLTVT.

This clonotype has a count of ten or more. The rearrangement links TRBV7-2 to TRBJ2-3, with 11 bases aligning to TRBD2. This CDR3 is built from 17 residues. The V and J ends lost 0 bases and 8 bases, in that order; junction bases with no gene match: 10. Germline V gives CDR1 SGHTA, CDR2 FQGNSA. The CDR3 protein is CASSLALSSGGRSTQYF. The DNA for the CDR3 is TGTGCCAGCAGCTTAGCGCTGTCTAGCGGGGGGAGAAGTACGCAGTATTTT.

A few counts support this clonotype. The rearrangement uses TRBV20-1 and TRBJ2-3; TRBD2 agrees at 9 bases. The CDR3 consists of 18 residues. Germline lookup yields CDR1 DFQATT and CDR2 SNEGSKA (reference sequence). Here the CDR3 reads CSLIGRRRLAVGTDTQYF. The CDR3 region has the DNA TGCAGCTTGATCGGTAGAAGACGACTAGCGGTGGGCACAGATACGCAGTATTTT.

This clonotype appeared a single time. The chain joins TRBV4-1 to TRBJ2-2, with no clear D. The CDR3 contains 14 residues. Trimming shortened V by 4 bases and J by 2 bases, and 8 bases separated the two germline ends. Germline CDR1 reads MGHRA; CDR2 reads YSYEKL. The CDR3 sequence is CASSPDTNTGELFF. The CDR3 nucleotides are TGCGCCAGCAGCCCCGACACCAACACCGGGGAGCTGTTTTTT.

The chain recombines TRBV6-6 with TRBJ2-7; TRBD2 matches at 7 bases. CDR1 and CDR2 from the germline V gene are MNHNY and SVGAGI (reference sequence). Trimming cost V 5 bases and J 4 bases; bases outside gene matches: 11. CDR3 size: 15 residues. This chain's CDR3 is CASSTSGSGTYEQYF. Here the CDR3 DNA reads TGTGCCAGCAGTACGTCCGGCAGCGGGACGTACGAGCAGTACTTC.

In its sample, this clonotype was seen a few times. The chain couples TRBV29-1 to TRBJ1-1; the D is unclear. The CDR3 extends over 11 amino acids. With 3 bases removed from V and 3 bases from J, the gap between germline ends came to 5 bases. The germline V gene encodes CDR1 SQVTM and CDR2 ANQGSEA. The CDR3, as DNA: TGCAGCGTTGAGCGTGACACTGAAGCTTTCTTT. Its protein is CSVERDTEAFF.

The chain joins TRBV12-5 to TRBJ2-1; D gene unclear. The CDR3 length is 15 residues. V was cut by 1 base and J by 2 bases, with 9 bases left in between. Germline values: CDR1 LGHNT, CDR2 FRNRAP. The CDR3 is CASGLGRTPYNEQFF. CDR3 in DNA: TGTGCTAGTGGTTTGGGGCGGACCCCCTACAATGAGCAGTTCTTC.

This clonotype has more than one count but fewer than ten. The DNA of the CDR3 is TGCAGTGATATATCTAACTATGGCTACACCTTC. This sequence encodes CSDISNYGYTF. This chain uses TRBV20-1 with TRBJ1-2; D is uncertain. From germline, CDR1 is DFQATT and CDR2 SNEGSKA (reference sequence). V lost 7 bases and J lost 0, with 6 bases in between. The CDR3 is made up of 11 amino acids.

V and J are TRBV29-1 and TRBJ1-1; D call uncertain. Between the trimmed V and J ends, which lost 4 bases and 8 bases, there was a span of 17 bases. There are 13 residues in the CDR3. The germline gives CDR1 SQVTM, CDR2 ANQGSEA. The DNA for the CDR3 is TGCAGCGTTGTCCGACCCCTAAACTTGGAAGCTTTCTTT. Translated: CSVVRPLNLEAFF.

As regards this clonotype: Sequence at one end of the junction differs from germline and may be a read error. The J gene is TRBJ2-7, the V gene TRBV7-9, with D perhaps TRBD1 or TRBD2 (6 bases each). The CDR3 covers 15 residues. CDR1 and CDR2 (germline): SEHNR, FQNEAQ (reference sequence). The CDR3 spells CTSSPLGGTAYEQYF. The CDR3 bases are TGTACCAGCAGCCCATTAGGGGGGACCGCCTACGAGCAGTACTTC. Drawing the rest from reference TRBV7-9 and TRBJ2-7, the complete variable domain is DTGVSQNPRHKITKRGQNVTFRCDPISEHNRLYWYRQTLGQGPEFLTYFQNEAQLEKSRLLSDRFSAERPKGSFSTLEIQRTEQGDSAMYLCTSSPLGGTAYEQYFGPGTRLTVT.

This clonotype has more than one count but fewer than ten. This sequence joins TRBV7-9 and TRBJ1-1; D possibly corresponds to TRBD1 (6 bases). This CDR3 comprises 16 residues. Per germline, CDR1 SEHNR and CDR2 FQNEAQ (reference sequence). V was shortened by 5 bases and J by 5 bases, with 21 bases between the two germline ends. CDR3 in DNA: TGTGCCAGCAGCCCAAAATTAGGGGGACGGAATACTGAAGCTTTCTTT. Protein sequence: CASSPKLGGRNTEAFF.

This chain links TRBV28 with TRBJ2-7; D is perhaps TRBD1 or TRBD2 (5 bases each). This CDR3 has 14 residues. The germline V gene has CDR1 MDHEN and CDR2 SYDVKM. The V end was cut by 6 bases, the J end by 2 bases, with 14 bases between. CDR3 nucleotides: TGTGCCAGCAGCGGGGCGGATCCGACCTACGAGCAGTACTTC. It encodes CASSGADPTYEQYF.

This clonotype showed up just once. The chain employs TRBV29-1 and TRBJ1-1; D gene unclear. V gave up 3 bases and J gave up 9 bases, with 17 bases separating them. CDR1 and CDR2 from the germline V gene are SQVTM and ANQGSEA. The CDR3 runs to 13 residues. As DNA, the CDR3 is TGCAGCGTTGACCCCAGGTGGGGAGGGAAAGCTTTCTTT. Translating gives CSVDPRWGGKAFF.

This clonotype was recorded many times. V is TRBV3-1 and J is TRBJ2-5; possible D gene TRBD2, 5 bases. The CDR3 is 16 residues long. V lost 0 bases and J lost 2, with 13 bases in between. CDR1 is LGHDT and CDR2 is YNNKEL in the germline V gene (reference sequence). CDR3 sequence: CASSQELARVQETQYF. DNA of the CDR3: TGTGCCAGCAGCCAAGAGTTGGCGCGGGTTCAAGAGACCCAGTACTTC.

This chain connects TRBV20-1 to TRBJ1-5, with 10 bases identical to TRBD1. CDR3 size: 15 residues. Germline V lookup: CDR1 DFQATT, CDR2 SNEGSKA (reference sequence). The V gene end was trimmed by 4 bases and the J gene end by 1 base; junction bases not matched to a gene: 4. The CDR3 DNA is TGCAGTGCTAAGCCGGGACAGGGGAGCAATCAGCCCCAGCATTTT. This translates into CSAKPGQGSNQPQHF.

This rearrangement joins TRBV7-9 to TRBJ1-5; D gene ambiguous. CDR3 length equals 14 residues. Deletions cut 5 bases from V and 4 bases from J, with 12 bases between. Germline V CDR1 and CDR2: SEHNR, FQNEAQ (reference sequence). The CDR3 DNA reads TGTGCCAGCAGCCGATCAGAAGCAAATCAGCCCCAGCATTTT. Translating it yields CASSRSEANQPQHF. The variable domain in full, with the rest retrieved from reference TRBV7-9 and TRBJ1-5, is DTGVSQNPRHKITKRGQNVTFRCDPISEHNRLYWYRQTLGQGPEFLTYFQNEAQLEKSRLLSDRFSAERPKGSFSTLEIQRTEQGDSAMYLCASSRSEANQPQHFGDGTRLSIL.